This section outlines one TCR delta chain sequence together with its context. This clone turned up a few times. Its antigen is currently not known. This DNA's translation differs at residue 13 from TCRdb's protein, which comes from a much larger clone; a read error is likely, and the protein shown is translated from the DNA. The cysteine opens and the phenylalanine closes a CDR3 of 16 amino acids. Only the CDR3 DNA stays, 48 bases, in frame from base 1. As encoded in the germline V gene (reference sequence), CDR1 is TVYSNPD while CDR2 is GDNSRS. Sequencing instrument: Illumina MiSeq. TCRdb processed the public reads again with the CATT caller, after which rows with matching DNA were combined. The sample profile shows roughly 3,500 delta-chain clones; less than 1.5% of them were found once. The ten largest clones add up to 20% to 25% of the sample. The data originate from a study of gamma-delta chains in newborns, infants, children (dated by TCRdb to between 2018 and 2020). As for the study more broadly: According to the study title, microbial exposure causes polyclonal expansion of innate gammadelta T cells right after birth. The study examined the way microbial exposure affected innate gammadelta T cell populations in human newborns right after birth.

Sequenced material: blood. The V and J segments used are TRDV3 and TRDJ3; 9 nucleotides in the junction match TRDD3. This receptor was taken from a child who was a newborn, infant or young child, either healthy, febrile or measles-vaccinated (not recorded which). CDR3 reads: CAFTGGCSWDTRRMFF. The nucleotide sequence reads TGTGCCTTTACTGGGGGATGCTCCTGGGACACCCGACGGATGTTTTTC.